This T cell receptor beta chain was recorded in a study of CD8 T cells in Susac syndrome. Random hexamers were used to reverse transcribe an amount of roughly 0.45 to 1 ug RNA. Multiplex immunoSEQ PCR targeted 54 Vbeta and 13 Jbeta TCR beta segments. Each CDR3 protein is one row after TCRdb ran MiXCR on the immunoSEQ multiplex PCR reads. The sample has approximately 110,000 distinct CDR3 sequences, 90% to 95% seen once. The CDR3 totals 15 residues. Germline-derived CDR1 and CDR2 are MDHEN and SYDVKM. The junction had 3 bases not matched to a gene; V was cut back by 2 bases and J by 1 base. Note on this clonotype: The antigen is unknown.

Study-level points and caveats: By the study's own acknowledgment, its TCR sequencing and HLA analysis included relatively few individuals.

In blood CD8+ and CD4+ T cells, TCR beta underwent sequencing. Negative isolation was used for CD8+ and CD4+ T cells, and FACS enrichment was applied to TEMRA cells. This receptor was identified in a human donor with multiple sclerosis. Input material: CD8+ T cells from PBMCs. This sequence joins TRBV28 and TRBJ2-7; 9 positions match TRBD1. CDR3 DNA: TGTGCCAGCAGTTTAGACGGGACAGGGTCCTACGAGCAGTACTTC. This gives the protein CASSLDGTGSYEQYF.